This paragraph covers one TCR beta chain sequence. The antigen remains undetermined. The sample comes from a study of OX40 agonist ivuxolimab in advanced cancers. General study points: At doses 0.1 to 3.0 mg/kg, CD4+ and CD8+ clones expanded. Undetermined was the antigen specificity of the expanded peripheral T cells.

Germline V CDR1 and CDR2: MDHEN, SYDVKM. The CDR3 is 15 residues long. The germline V and J ends were trimmed by 3 bases and 1 base, with 10 bases remaining between them. Clones were sequenced by immunoSEQ multiplex PCR, and TCRdb holds only the in-frame ones, with some missing. This table has around 60,000 clones, over 75% appearing once. This chain uses TRBV28 with TRBJ1-3; D is ambiguous. This clonotype was sampled from an adult with an advanced solid tumor such as melanoma, head and neck, liver or kidney cancer. The specimen was CD4+ or CD8+ T cells sorted from blood, collected in a trial of the OX40 agonist ivuxolimab. CDR3 DNA sequence: TGTGCCAGCAGTTTGTTCAGGACTTCTGGAAACACCATATATTTT. Translation gives CASSLFRTSGNTIYF.